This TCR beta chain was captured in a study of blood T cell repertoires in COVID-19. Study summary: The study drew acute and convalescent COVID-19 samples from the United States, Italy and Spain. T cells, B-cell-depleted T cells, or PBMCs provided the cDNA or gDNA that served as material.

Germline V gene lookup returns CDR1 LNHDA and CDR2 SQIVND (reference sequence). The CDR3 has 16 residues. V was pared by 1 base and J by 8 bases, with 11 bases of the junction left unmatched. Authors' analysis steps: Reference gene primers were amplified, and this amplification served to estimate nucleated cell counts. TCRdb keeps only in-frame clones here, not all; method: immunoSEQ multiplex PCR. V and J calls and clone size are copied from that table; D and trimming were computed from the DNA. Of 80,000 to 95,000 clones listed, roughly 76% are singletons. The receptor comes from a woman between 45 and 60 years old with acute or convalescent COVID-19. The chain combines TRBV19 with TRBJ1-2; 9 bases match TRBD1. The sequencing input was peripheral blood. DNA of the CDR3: TGTGCCAGTAGTATAGGCTTCACCGGACAGGGGCGCGGCTACACCTTC. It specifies CASSIGFTGQGRGYTF.